The clone carrying this T cell receptor beta chain turned up a few times. Repertoires were generated with immunoSEQ multiplex PCR, while TCRdb's copy carries only in-frame clones and drops some. In the table there are 40,000 or so clones, approximately 80% of which are singletons. There are 13 residues in the CDR3. V lost 0 bases, J lost 8 bases, and 9 bases lay in between. CDR1 and CDR2 (germline): SGDLS, YYNGEE. Time point denoted: pretreatment peripheral blood. Pretreatment sampling and on-treatment sampling together yielded between 1 and 8 samples for each patient. The data were obtained in a study of PD-L1 blockade in urothelial cancer.

Sequencing used PBMCs, obtained around atezolizumab (anti-PD-L1) treatment. The rearrangement joins TRBV9 to TRBJ1-3; D is unclear. The TCR comes from a man in his 60s with urothelial cancer. CDR3: CASSVGPADTIYF. The CDR3 DNA is TGTGCCAGCAGCGTAGGCCCGGCGGACACCATATATTTT.